The 23 T cell receptor beta chains below come from one sample, sequenced in a study of T-cell memory formation after mild COVID-19. TCRdb processed the 5' RACE reads anew with MiXCR; each CDR3 protein has one entry. The sample shows 400,000 or so distinct CDR3 sequences, under 25% of them seen only once. The specimen sequenced was PBMCs or a T cell subset sorted from them (not recorded which). The receptors come from an adult woman who had mild COVID-19 (a few samples of this study predate the infection). Cell type and time point are not known.

This clonotype came up a few times. The chain uses TRBV29-1 and TRBJ2-2, with 7 bases lining up with TRBD1. There are 14 residues in the CDR3. The V gene's germline CDR1 is SQVTM and CDR2 ANQGSEA. The V gene end was trimmed by 5 bases and the J gene end by 6 bases; junction bases not matched to a gene: 9. For the CDR3, the DNA is TGCAGCGTTTCATACAACAGGGGCCCCGGGGAGCTGTTTTTT. Translated, it gives CSVSYNRGPGELFF.

The chain combines TRBV2 with TRBJ2-3; 7 nucleotides line up with TRBD2. V trimming: 2 bases; J trimming: 5 bases; junction bases outside the gene matches: 13. CDR1 SNHLY and CDR2 FYNNEI come from the germline V gene. CDR3 length: 17 residues. The CDR3 DNA sequence: TGTGCCAGCAGTGAAAGGGAGGGGACCTCCGGAGGAGATACGCAGTATTTT. Its translation: CASSEREGTSGGDTQYF.

The rearrangement uses TRBV29-1 and TRBJ2-7, with D uncertain. This CDR3 is built from 11 residues. Germline V lookup: CDR1 SQVTM, CDR2 ANQGSEA. Trimming pared 2 bases from V and 5 bases from J, leaving 7 bases between. As DNA, the CDR3 is TGCAGCGTTGAATGGGTAAACGAGCAGTACTTC. Encoded protein: CSVEWVNEQYF.

This clonotype was seen only a few times. The J gene is TRBJ1-4, the V gene TRBV20-1, with D maybe TRBD1 (6 bases). This CDR3 contains 14 residues. V lost 5 bases, J lost 2 bases, and 12 bases lay in between. Germline V lookup: CDR1 DFQATT, CDR2 SNEGSKA (reference sequence). CDR3 sequence reads: CSASRGATNEKLFF. DNA of the CDR3: TGCAGTGCTTCCCGGGGGGCGACTAATGAAAAACTGTTTTTT.

The rearrangement links TRBV6-1 to TRBJ1-3; D remains unclear. The germline V gene encodes CDR1 MNHNS and CDR2 SASEGT. This CDR3 spans 13 amino acids. The ends were cut back, 8 bases at V and 8 bases at J, with 16 bases in the middle. CDR3 DNA sequence: TGTGCCAGCTCTGCACCGGAGCGGGACACCATATATTTT. Translating gives CASSAPERDTIYF.

There are a few counts of this clonotype. The chain carries TRBV5-5 and TRBJ2-7; no definite D call. This CDR3 is built from 14 residues. The V gene lost 0 bases and the J gene lost 2 bases, with 9 bases spanning the gap. CDR1 and CDR2 (germline): SGHKS, YYEKEE (reference sequence). The CDR3 protein is CASSLVAAAYEQYF. CDR3 sequence (DNA): TGTGCCAGCAGCTTGGTAGCAGCTGCCTACGAGCAGTACTTC. Filled out from reference TRBV5-5 and TRBJ2-7, the complete variable domain reads DAGVTQSPTHLIKTRGQQVTLRCSPISGHKSVSWYQQVLGQGPQFIFQYYEKEERGRGNFPDRFSARQFPNYSSELNVNALLLGDSALYLCASSLVAAAYEQYFGPGTRLTVT.

This chain joins TRBV20-1 and TRBJ1-1, with 8 bases matching TRBD1. Germline CDR1 and CDR2: DFQATT and SNEGSKA (reference sequence). The CDR3 loop spans 13 amino acids. Losses at the gene ends were 5 bases for V and 2 bases for J; bases not matched to a gene: 4. CDR3 in amino acids: CSAPTGVNTEAFF. CDR3 nucleotide sequence: TGCAGTGCTCCGACAGGGGTCAACACTGAAGCTTTCTTT.

There are a few counts of this clonotype. The chain employs TRBV7-3 and TRBJ2-3; TRBD2 matches 7 bases. Trimming cost V 4 bases and J 4 bases; bases outside gene matches: 5. The CDR3 has 14 amino acids. CDR1 is SGHTA and CDR2 is FQGTGA in the germline V gene. CDR3 region: CASSWSAGADTQYF. The CDR3 bases are TGTGCCAGCAGCTGGTCTGCGGGGGCAGATACGCAGTATTTT. The full variable domain, rest sourced from reference TRBV7-3 and TRBJ2-3, is GAGVSQTPSNKVTEKGKYVELRCDPISGHTALYWYRQSLGQGPEFLIYFQGTGAADDSGLPNDRFFAVRPEGSVSTLKIQRTERGDSAVYLCASSWSAGADTQYFGPGTRLTVL.

This chain connects TRBV9 to TRBJ2-1; D perhaps matches TRBD2 (5 bases). V was trimmed by 7 bases and J by 2 bases, leaving 22 bases between them. The length of the CDR3 is 17 residues. The germline gives CDR1 SGDLS, CDR2 YYNGEE. CDR3 in amino acids: CASGDTFSGQAYNEQFF. The DNA for the CDR3 is TGTGCCAGCGGTGATACATTCAGCGGTCAGGCCTACAATGAGCAGTTCTTC. The variable domain in full, with the rest retrieved from reference TRBV9 and TRBJ2-1, is DSGVTQTPKHLITATGQRVTLRCSPRSGDLSVYWYQQSLDQGLQFLIQYYNGEERAKGNILERFSAQQFPDLHSELNLSSLELGDSALYFCASGDTFSGQAYNEQFFGPGTRLTVL.

This clonotype was seen more than once but under ten times. The chain has TRBV27 and TRBJ2-7; D is undetermined. Germline CDR1 reads MNHEY; CDR2 reads SMNVEV (reference sequence). Trimming pared 4 bases from V and 2 bases from J, leaving 6 bases between. The CDR3 sequence is 12 residues long. CDR3: CASSSLPYEQYF. CDR3 nucleotide sequence: TGTGCCAGCAGTTCACTCCCCTACGAGCAGTACTTC.

This clonotype was counted between two and nine times. The CDR3 spells CSVPAGGSYNEQFF. For the CDR3, the DNA is TGCAGCGTACCGGCGGGGGGATCCTACAATGAGCAGTTCTTC. V is TRBV29-1 and J is TRBJ2-1, with 8 bases lining up with TRBD2. Trimming took 6 bases from V and 1 from J; bases not matched to a gene: 5. The CDR3 runs to 14 residues. From germline, CDR1 is SQVTM and CDR2 ANQGSEA.

This clonotype was detected only a few times. The chain is built from TRBV6-2 or TRBV6-3 and TRBJ2-7, with D uncertain. There are 11 residues in the CDR3. Germline CDR1 MNHEY, CDR2 SVGEGT. Trimming removed 5 bases at V and 7 bases at J, with 9 bases between. CDR3 residues: CASSQSLEQYF. The DNA of the CDR3 is TGTGCCAGCAGTCAATCCCTGGAGCAGTACTTC.

The chain employs TRBV20-1 and TRBJ2-1; the D is unclear. This CDR3 has 11 residues. From germline, CDR1 is DFQATT and CDR2 SNEGSKA (reference sequence). V was cut by 3 bases and J by 4 bases, with 4 bases left in between. DNA of the CDR3: TGCAGTGCTAGTCAGTACAATGAGCAGTTCTTC. It encodes CSASQYNEQFF.

J is TRBJ2-7 and V is TRBV6-2 or TRBV6-3, with D perhaps matching TRBD2 (5 bases). Germline V gene lookup returns CDR1 MNHEY and CDR2 SVGEGT. The CDR3 runs to 16 residues. The V and J ends lost 0 bases and 2 bases respectively, with 14 bases between them. The CDR3 reads CASSYSKGVFTYEQYF. CDR3 nucleotide sequence: TGTGCCAGCAGTTACTCGAAGGGAGTCTTCACCTACGAGCAGTACTTC.

The chain combines TRBV12-3 or TRBV12-4 with TRBJ2-7; 12 bases line up with TRBD2. The CDR3 contains 14 residues. J was trimmed by 3 bases and V by 5 bases; bases with no gene match: 2. The CDR3 DNA sequence: TGTGCCAGCAGTCGGACTAGCGGGATCTACGAGCAGTACTTC. Encoded protein: CASSRTSGIYEQYF.

J is TRBJ2-7 and V is TRBV6-6, with D unclear. Germline V lookup: CDR1 MNHNY, CDR2 SVGAGI (reference sequence). With 4 bases removed from V and 4 bases from J, the gap between germline ends came to 14 bases. The CDR3 contains 14 residues. The CDR3 DNA reads as TGTGCCAGCAGTTTACCCGGGCCGGTATACGAGCAGTACTTC. Protein product: CASSLPGPVYEQYF.

In its sample, this clonotype was seen once. This chain connects TRBV12-2 to TRBJ2-4; TRBD2 is the table's D call, not checked against the DNA. TRBV12-2 is a known pseudogene. There are 17 residues in the CDR3. This chain's CDR3 is CASRLTGTSGGIDIQYF. In DNA, the CDR3 is TGTGCAAGTCGCTTAACCGGGACTAGCGGGGGGATTGACATTCAGTACTTC.

V usage is TRBV7-3 and J usage is TRBJ1-2; no reliable D call. Germline V gene sequence: CDR1 SGHTA, CDR2 FQGTGA. Trimming cost V 4 bases and J 4 bases, with 10 bases left between them. The length of the CDR3 is 13 residues. CDR3 in amino acids: CASSSNFGYGYTF. CDR3 DNA sequence: TGTGCCAGCAGCTCCAACTTTGGCTATGGCTACACCTTC.

The V and J genes are TRBV2 and TRBJ1-2; possible D gene TRBD1, 6 bases. Germline-derived CDR1 and CDR2 are SNHLY and FYNNEI. V lost 1 base and J lost 4, with 16 bases in between. CDR3 length equals 16 residues. DNA of the CDR3: TGTGCCAGCAGTGAAGACGGCCGACAGGCTAGCTATGGCTACACCTTC. Residues: CASSEDGRQASYGYTF.

This chain joins TRBV6-1 and TRBJ2-7; tentatively, D is TRBD1 (6 bases). CDR1 MNHNS and CDR2 SASEGT come from the germline V gene. The CDR3 consists of 15 residues. Trimming shortened V by 6 bases and J by 5 bases, and 20 bases separated the two germline ends. The CDR3 DNA follows: TGTGCCAGCAGCGTCACACAGGGTAGCGTACACGAGCAGTACTTC. This encodes CASSVTQGSVHEQYF.

The chain combines TRBV12-3 or TRBV12-4 with TRBJ2-1; D might be TRBD1 or TRBD2, each matching 6 bases. The CDR3 sequence is 14 residues long. Trimming took off 2 bases at V and 8 bases at J, with 13 bases between the two ends. The DNA of the CDR3 is TGTGCCAGCAGTTTAAAGGGGGGCTTGCATGAGCAGTTCTTC. Its translation is CASSLKGGLHEQFF.

The chain has TRBV7-9 and TRBJ1-2; D uncertain. Trimming shortened V by 11 bases and J by 0 bases, and 10 bases separated the two germline ends. Germline CDR1 SEHNR, CDR2 FQNEAQ (reference sequence). The CDR3 has 12 amino acids. The CDR3 bases are TGTGCCGGCCTGGACGCTAACTATGGCTACACCTTC. It encodes CAGLDANYGYTF. The whole variable domain, remainder taken from reference TRBV7-9 and TRBJ1-2, is DTGVSQNPRHKITKRGQNVTFRCDPISEHNRLYWYRQTLGQGPEFLTYFQNEAQLEKSRLLSDRFSAERPKGSFSTLEIQRTEQGDSAMYLCAGLDANYGYTFGSGTRLTVV.

The V call is TRBV5-1, the J call TRBJ1-2, with 7 bases identical to TRBD1. This CDR3 is built from 13 residues. The V gene end was trimmed by 5 bases and the J gene end by 2 bases; junction bases not matched to a gene: 3. Germline-derived CDR1 and CDR2 are SGHRS and YFSETQ. CDR3 sequence reads: CASRQGTNYGYTF. The CDR3 nucleotides are TGCGCCAGCAGACAGGGGACCAACTATGGCTACACCTTC.